This TCR beta chain stems from a study of control samples from healthy donors and cancer patients (dated by TCRdb to between 2020 and 2021). According to the germline V gene, CDR1 reads SGHTA and CDR2 reads FQGNSA. The V and J ends are trimmed by 3 bases and 7 bases, leaving 13 bases between them. From cysteine to phenylalanine, the CDR3 is 14 amino acids long. The CDR3 DNA has 42 bases and is translated from base 1. Concerning this clone itself: Its target antigen remains unknown. The sample holds no much larger clone one base away, and base qualities are not on file.

The library was built by means of the immunoSEQ multiplex PCR assay. TCRdb obtained this table from immuneACCESS and retained in-frame rearrangements with V and J assigned. These tables miss some clones; where compared with another copy, unresolved V genes account for less than half of the shortfall, and the remainder is unexplained. For this sample the table gives 80,000 or so clones, of which about 93% were detected only once. The ten largest make up approximately 6% of the sample. This sequence was found in a woman aged 40 to 50 in good health. The V and J genes are TRBV7-2 and TRBJ2-1, with the D gene uncertain. The sequenced material came from blood. The bases are TGTGCCAGCAGCTTGGGGTCTAAAAGTAATGAGCAGTTCTTC. It translates to CASSLGSKSNEQFF.